These T cell receptor beta chains were read from a single sample in a study of blood T cell repertoires in COVID-19. Sequenced by immunoSEQ multiplex PCR; TCRdb stores in-frame clones only, minus some. In the table there are about 170,000 clones, approximately 82% of which are singletons. Sequenced: peripheral blood. The receptors shown here come from a woman of 80 years or more with acute or convalescent COVID-19. Both conserved end residues are part of each CDR3. A D gene is named only where the DNA matches it firmly. Clone size, where shown, is once, few, many, or a class for clones that have expanded.

J gene,clone size,V gene,D gene,CDR3 DNA,CDR3 protein
TRBJ1-5,NA,TRBV4-1,TRBD1,TGCGCCAGCAGCCAAGATCGGGGACAGGGGGATTACCGCCAGCATTTT,CASSQDRGQGDYRQHF
TRBJ2-7,NA,TRBV5-1,TRBD2,TGCGCCAGCACAAATACTCGGACTAGCGGGAGGGCCGAGCAGTACTTC,CASTNTRTSGRAEQYF
TRBJ2-2,NA,TRBV5-1,TRBD1,TGCGCCAGCAGCATTGGACAGGGGTTCGGGGAGCTGTTTTTT,CASSIGQGFGELFF
TRBJ2-3,NA,TRBV10-2,TRBD2,TGCGCCAGCAGTGGAATAACTAGCGGGGCCGCAGATTACACAGATACGCAGTATTTT,CASSGITSGAADYTDTQYF
TRBJ2-1,NA,TRBV5-1,TRBD2,TGCGCCAGCAGCCTAGGAAGCGGGAGCTCCTACAATGAGCAGTTCTTC,CASSLGSGSSYNEQFF
TRBJ1-1,once,TRBV2,NA,TGTGCCAGCAGATTCGGGGGTGTAAATACTGAAGCTTTCTTT,CASRFGGVNTEAFF
TRBJ2-2,NA,TRBV5-4,TRBD2,TGTGCCAGCAGTTCCGTAGCGGGAGGGGGAACCGGGGAGCTGTTTTTT,CASSSVAGGGTGELFF
TRBJ2-3,NA,TRBV25-1,NA,TGTGCCAGCAGTCACCGGGAATTAGGGAGTCGCGGCCCGGATACGCAGTATTTT,CASSHRELGSRGPDTQYF
TRBJ1-1,NA,TRBV18,TRBD1,TGTGCCAGCTCACCACGACAGGGCCCCATGACGGAAGCTTTCTTT,CASSPRQGPMTEAFF
TRBJ2-1,once,TRBV7-9,TRBD2,TGTGCCAGCAGCTTAGGAACTAGCGGGAGGGCTTCAAATGAGCAGTTCTTC,CASSLGTSGRASNEQFF
TRBJ2-3,NA,TRBV7-2,TRBD1,TGTGCCAGCAGCTTAGCCCCGCCCGGGACAGGGTGGACAGATACGCAGTATTTT,CASSLAPPGTGWTDTQYF
TRBJ2-3,once,TRBV24-1,NA,TGTGCCACCAGTGATCCAGGGATGGTCGGAGATACGCAGTATTTT,CATSDPGMVGDTQYF
TRBJ2-1,NA,TRBV6-1,TRBD2,TGTGCCAGCAGTGAAGTGTTGCGGGAGGGCCCATTCTTC,CASSEVLREGPFF
TRBJ2-2,NA,TRBV6-5,NA,TGTGCCAGCACCTCTGACAGCGCGAACACCGGGGAGCTGTTTTTT,CASTSDSANTGELFF
TRBJ2-5,NA,TRBV9,TRBD2,TGTGCCAGCAGCGTAGTAACGGGAGGGATCCAAGAGACCCAGTACTTC,CASSVVTGGIQETQYF
TRBJ1-2,once,TRBV28,NA,TGTGCCAGCAGTTTAACGGTAAATGGCTACACCTTC,CASSLTVNGYTF
TRBJ1-2,few,TRBV6-5,NA,TGTGCCAGCAGTTACTCGCCCCAGGGTACCTATGGCTACACCTTC,CASSYSPQGTYGYTF